This T cell receptor (beta chain) was obtained from a study of blood T cell repertoires in COVID-19. V dropped 0 bases and J dropped 5 bases, with 13 bases sitting between them. CDR3 length equals 16 residues. TCRdb keeps only in-frame clones here, not all; method: immunoSEQ multiplex PCR. This sample has roughly 43,000 clones, with 55% to 75% found just once. The receptor was isolated from a man older than 75 with acute or convalescent COVID-19. Sequencing used peripheral blood. The chain recombines TRBV23-1 with TRBJ2-2; D might be TRBD2 (5 bases). TRBV23-1 is annotated as an ORF whose role is uncertain. For the CDR3, the DNA is TGCGCCAGCAGTCAATCGAGGGCCCCGGTTACCGGGGAGCTGTTTTTT. It is translated as CASSQSRAPVTGELFF.